The present TCR beta chain was sequenced within a study of PD-L1 blockade in urothelial cancer. About the research overall: Patients commenced intravenous atezolizumab, 1,200 mg every 3 weeks, in 2014.

What went into each PCR as a spike was synthetic TCR analog templates. Profiling relied on immunoSEQ multiplex PCR, and the TCRdb table lists in-frame clones only, not all of them. The repertoire includes some 80,000 clones, around four fifths of them detected once, and 6.5% to 8% sits in the top ten. Time point described: pretreatment peripheral blood. CDR3 length equals 14 residues. Unmatched junction bases numbered 8, after V lost 4 bases and J lost 6 bases. The germline V gene encodes CDR1 SGHTA and CDR2 FQGTGA. The J gene is TRBJ1-1, the V gene TRBV7-3; 7 positions agree with TRBD1. The clonotype was recovered from a man aged 35 to 55 with urothelial cancer. The specimen was PBMCs, collected around atezolizumab (anti-PD-L1) treatment. The CDR3 reads CASSSQRDSPEAFF. Written as DNA, the CDR3 is TGTGCCAGCAGCTCCCAACGGGACAGCCCTGAAGCTTTCTTT.